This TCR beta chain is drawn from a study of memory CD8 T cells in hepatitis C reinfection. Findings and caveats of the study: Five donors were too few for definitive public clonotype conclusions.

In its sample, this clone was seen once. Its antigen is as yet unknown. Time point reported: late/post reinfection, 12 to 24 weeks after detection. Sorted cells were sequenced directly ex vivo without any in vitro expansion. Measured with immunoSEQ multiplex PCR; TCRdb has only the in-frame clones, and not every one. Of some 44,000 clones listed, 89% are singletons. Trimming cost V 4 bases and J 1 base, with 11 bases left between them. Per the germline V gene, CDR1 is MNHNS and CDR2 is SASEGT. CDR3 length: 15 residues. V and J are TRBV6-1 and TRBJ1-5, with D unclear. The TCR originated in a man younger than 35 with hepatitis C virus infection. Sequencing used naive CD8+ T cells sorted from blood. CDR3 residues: CASSAWTGSNQPQHF. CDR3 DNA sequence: TGTGCCAGCAGTGCTTGGACGGGGAGCAATCAGCCCCAGCATTTT.